This record concerns one T cell receptor beta chain sequence. Its specificity is not known. The V end lost 6 bases, the J end lost 2 bases, and 8 bases lay between the germline ends. From germline, CDR1 is MGHRA and CDR2 YSYEKL. The CDR3 sequence is 13 residues long. This sample was taken from a study of OX40 agonist ivuxolimab in advanced cancers. At the level of the study: Patients were treated with ivuxolimab, an agonistic anti-OX40 (CD134) antibody. Mean age 60 years, range roughly 20 to 85; roughly 82% male.

Method: immunoSEQ multiplex PCR; TCRdb's copy keeps in-frame clones and lacks some. The sample records some 46,000 clones, approximately 86% being singletons. Study results and caveats: At 0.1 to 3.0 mg/kg and by week 6, CD4+ and CD8+ T cells in the blood had expanded clonally.

The sequencing used CD4+ or CD8+ T cells sorted from blood, collected in a trial of the OX40 agonist ivuxolimab. The gene calls are TRBV4-1 and TRBJ2-1; no definite D call. The source is an adult with an advanced solid tumor such as melanoma, head and neck, liver or kidney cancer. The CDR3 bases are TGCGCCAGCAGGGCCCCAGCCTACAATGAGCAGTTCTTC. Translating it yields CASRAPAYNEQFF.